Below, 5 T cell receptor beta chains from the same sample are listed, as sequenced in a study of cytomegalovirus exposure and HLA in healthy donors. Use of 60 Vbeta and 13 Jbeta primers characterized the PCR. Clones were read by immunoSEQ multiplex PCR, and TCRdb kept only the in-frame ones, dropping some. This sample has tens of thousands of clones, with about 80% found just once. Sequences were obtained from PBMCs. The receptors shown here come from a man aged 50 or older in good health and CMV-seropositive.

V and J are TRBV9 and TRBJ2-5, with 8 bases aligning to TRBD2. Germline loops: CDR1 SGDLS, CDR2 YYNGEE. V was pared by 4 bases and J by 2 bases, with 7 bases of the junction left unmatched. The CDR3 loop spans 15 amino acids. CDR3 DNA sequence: TGTGCCAGCAGCACCCGGTTAGCGGGACAAGAGACCCAGTACTTC. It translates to CASSTRLAGQETQYF.

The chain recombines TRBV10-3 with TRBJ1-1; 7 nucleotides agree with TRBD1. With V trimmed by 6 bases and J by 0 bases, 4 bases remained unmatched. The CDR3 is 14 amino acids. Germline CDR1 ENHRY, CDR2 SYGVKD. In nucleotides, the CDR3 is TGTGCCATCAGGAGGACAGGACTGAACACTGAAGCTTTCTTT. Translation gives CAIRRTGLNTEAFF.

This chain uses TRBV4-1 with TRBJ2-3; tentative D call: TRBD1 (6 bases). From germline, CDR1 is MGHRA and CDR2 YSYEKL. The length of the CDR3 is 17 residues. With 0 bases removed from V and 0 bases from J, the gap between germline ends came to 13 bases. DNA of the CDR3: TGCGCCAGCAGCCAAGAGTCCGGGACACCTAGCACAGATACGCAGTATTTT. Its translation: CASSQESGTPSTDTQYF.

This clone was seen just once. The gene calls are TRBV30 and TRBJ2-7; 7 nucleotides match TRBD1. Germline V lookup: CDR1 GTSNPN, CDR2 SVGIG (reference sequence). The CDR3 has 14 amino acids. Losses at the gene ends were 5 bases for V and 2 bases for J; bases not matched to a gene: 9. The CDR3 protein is CAWGPGTVTYEQYF. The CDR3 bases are TGTGCCTGGGGCCCCGGGACAGTAACCTACGAGCAGTACTTC.

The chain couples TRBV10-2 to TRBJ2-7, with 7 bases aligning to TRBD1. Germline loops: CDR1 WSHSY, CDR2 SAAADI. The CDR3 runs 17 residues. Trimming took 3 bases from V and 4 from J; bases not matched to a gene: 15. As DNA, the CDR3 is TGCGCCAGCAGTGATCCCCCCGCGACAGGGAATCCTTACGAGCAGTACTTC. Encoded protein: CASSDPPATGNPYEQYF.